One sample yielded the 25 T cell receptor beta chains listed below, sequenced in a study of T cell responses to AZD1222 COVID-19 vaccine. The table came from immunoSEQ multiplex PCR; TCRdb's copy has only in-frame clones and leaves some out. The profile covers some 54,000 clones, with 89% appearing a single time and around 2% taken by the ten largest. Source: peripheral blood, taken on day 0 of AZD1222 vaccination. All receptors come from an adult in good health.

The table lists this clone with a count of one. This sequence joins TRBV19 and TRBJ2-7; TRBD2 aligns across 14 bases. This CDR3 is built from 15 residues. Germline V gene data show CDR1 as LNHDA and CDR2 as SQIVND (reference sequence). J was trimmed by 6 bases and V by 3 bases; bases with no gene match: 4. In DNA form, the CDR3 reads TGTGCCAGTAGTATCGGGACTAGCGGGAGTCTCGAGCAGTACTTC. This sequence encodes CASSIGTSGSLEQYF.

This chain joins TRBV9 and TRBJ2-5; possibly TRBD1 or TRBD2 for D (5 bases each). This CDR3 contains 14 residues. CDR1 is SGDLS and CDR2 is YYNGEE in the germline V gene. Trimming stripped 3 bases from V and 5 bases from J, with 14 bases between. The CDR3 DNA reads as TGTGCCAGCAGCGATGGGACCAGCCGGGAGACCCAGTACTTC. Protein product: CASSDGTSRETQYF.

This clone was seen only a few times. In DNA, the CDR3 is TGCAGTGCTAGAGAGGCAAGGGAAGCTTTCTTT. This sequence encodes CSAREAREAFF. V is TRBV20-1 and J is TRBJ1-1, with D uncertain. Germline V gene data show CDR1 as DFQATT and CDR2 as SNEGSKA (reference sequence). Between the trimmed V and J ends, which lost 0 bases and 8 bases, there was a span of 7 bases. The CDR3 is 11 amino acids.

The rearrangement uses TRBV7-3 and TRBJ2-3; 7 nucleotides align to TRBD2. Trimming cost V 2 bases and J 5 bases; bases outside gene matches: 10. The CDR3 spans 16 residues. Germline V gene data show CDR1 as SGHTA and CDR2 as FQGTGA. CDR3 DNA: TGTGCCAGCAGCTTATCCGGGCAGCCGGGGGGAGATACGCAGTATTTT. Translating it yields CASSLSGQPGGDTQYF.

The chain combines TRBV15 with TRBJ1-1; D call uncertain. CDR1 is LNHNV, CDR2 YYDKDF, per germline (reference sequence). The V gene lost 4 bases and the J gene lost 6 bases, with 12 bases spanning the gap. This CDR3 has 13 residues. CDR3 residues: CATSTQQSAEAFF. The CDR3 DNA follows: TGTGCCACCAGCACGCAACAGTCGGCTGAAGCTTTCTTT.

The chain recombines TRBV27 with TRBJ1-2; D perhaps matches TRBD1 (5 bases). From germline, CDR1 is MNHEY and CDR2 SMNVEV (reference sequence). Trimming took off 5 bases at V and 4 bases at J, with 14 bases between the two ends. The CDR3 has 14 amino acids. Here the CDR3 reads CASSTGGGIYGYTF. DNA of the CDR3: TGTGCCAGCAGTACAGGAGGCGGCATCTATGGCTACACCTTC.

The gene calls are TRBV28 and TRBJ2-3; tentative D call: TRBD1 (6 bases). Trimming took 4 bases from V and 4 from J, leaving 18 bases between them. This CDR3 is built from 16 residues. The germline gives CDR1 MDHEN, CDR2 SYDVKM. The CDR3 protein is CASSSPGVAYPDTQYF. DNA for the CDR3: TGTGCCAGCAGTTCGCCAGGGGTGGCTTATCCAGATACGCAGTATTTT.

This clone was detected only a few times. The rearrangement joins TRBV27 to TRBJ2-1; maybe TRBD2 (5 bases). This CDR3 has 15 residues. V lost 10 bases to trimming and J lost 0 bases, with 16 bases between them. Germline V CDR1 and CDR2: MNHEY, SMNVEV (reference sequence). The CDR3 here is CANRSAPSSYNEQFF. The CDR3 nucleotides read TGTGCCAATCGTAGCGCCCCGAGCTCCTACAATGAGCAGTTCTTC.

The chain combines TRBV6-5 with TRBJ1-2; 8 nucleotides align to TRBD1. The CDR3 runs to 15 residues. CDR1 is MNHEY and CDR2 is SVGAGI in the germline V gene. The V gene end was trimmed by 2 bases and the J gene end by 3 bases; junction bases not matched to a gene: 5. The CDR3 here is CASSYLSGGDYGYTF. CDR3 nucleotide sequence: TGTGCCAGCAGTTACCTCTCAGGGGGCGACTATGGCTACACCTTC.

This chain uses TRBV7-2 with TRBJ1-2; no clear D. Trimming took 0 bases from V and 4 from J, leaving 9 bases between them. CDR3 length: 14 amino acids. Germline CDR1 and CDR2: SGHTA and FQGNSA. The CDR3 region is CASSLAGVRYGYTF. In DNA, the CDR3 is TGTGCCAGCAGCTTAGCCGGGGTTCGCTATGGCTACACCTTC. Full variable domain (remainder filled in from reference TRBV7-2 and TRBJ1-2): GAGVSQSPSNKVTEKGKDVELRCDPISGHTALYWYRQSLGQGLEFLIYFQGNSAPDKSGLPSDRFSAERTGGSVSTLTIQRTQQEDSAVYLCASSLAGVRYGYTFGSGTRLTVV.

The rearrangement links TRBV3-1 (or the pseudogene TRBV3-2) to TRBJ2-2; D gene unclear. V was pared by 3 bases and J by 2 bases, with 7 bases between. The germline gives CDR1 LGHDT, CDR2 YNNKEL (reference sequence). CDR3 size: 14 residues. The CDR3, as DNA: TGTGCCAGCAGCCAGATCCCAAACACCGGGGAGCTGTTTTTT. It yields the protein CASSQIPNTGELFF.

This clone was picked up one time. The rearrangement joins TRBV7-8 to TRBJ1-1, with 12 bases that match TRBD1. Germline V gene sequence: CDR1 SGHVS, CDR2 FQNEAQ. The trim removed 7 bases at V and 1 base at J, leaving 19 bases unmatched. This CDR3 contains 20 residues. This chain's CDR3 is CASNLAGGTGGILENTEAFF. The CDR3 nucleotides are TGTGCCAGCAACCTGGCGGGGGGGACAGGGGGCATTCTTGAGAACACTGAAGCTTTCTTT. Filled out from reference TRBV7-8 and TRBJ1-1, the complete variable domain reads GAGVSQSPRYKVAKRGQDVALRCDPISGHVSLFWYQQALGQGPEFLTYFQNEAQLDKSGLPSDRFFAERPEGSVSTLKIQRTQQEDSAVYLCASNLAGGTGGILENTEAFFGQGTRLTVV.

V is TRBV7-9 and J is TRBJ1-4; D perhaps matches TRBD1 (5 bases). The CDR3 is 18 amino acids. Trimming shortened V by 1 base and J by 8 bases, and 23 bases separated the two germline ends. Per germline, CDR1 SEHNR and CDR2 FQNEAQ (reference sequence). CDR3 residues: CASSLGLLYAGAREKLFF. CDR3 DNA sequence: TGTGCCAGCAGCTTAGGTCTCCTTTACGCCGGGGCGCGGGAAAAACTGTTTTTT.

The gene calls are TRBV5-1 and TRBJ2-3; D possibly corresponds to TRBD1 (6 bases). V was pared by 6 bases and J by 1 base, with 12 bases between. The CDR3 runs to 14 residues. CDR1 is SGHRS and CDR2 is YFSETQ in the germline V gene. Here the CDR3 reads CASKGELGTDTQYF. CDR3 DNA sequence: TGCGCCAGCAAGGGGGAGTTAGGCACAGATACGCAGTATTTT.

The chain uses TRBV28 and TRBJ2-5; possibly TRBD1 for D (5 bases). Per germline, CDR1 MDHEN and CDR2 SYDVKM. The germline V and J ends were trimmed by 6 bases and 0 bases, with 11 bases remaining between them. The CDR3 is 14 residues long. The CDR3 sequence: CASRTATYQETQYF. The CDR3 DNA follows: TGTGCCAGCAGGACAGCAACTTACCAAGAGACCCAGTACTTC.

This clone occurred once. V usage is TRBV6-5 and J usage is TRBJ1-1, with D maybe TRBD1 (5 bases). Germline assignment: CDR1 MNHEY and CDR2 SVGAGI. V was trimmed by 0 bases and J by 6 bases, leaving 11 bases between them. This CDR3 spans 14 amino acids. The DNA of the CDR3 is TGTGCCAGCAGTTACTCCAGGGTTTGGTCTGAAGCTTTCTTT. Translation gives CASSYSRVWSEAFF.

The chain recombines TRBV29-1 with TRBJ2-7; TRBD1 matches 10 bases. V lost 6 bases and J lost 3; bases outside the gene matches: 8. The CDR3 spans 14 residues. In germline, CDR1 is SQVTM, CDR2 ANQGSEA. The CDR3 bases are TGCAGCGTCGCGACAGGGGGCACCGTCTACGAGCAGTACTTC. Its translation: CSVATGGTVYEQYF.

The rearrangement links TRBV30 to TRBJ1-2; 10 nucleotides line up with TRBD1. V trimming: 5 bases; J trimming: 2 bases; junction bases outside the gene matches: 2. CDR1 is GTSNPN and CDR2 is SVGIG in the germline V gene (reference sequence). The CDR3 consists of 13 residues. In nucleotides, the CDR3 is TGTGCCTGGGACAGGGGGCTGAACTATGGCTACACCTTC. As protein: CAWDRGLNYGYTF.

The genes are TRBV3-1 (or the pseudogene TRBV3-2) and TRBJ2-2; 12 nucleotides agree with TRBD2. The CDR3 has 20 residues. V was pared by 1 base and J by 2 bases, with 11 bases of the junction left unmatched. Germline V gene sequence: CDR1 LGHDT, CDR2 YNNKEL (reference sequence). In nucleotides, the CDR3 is TGTGCCAGCAGCCAAGTGGGGGGTGTCGGACTAGCGGGAAACACCGGGGAGCTGTTTTTT. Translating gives CASSQVGGVGLAGNTGELFF.

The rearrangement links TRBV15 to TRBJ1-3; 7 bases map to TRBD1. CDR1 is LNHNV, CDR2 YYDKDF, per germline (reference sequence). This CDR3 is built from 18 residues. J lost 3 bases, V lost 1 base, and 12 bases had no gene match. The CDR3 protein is CATSRVPTTGSNGNTIYF. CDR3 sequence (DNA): TGTGCCACCAGCAGAGTGCCAACGACAGGGAGTAATGGAAACACCATATATTTT.

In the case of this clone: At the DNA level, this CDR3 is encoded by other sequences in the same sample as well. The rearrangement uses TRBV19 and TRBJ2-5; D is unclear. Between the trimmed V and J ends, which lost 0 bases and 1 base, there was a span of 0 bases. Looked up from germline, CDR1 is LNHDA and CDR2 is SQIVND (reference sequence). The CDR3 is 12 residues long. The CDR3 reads CASSIDQETQYF. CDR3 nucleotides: TGTGCCAGTAGTATAGACCAAGAGACCCAGTACTTC.

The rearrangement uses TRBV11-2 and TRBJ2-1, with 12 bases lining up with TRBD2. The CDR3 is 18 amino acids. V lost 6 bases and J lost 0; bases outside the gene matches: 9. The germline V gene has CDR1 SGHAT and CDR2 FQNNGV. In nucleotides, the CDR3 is TGTGCCAGCAGACCCGGGACTAGCGGGCGGAGCTCCTACAATGAGCAGTTCTTC. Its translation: CASRPGTSGRSSYNEQFF. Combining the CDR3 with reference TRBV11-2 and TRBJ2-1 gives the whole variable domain EAGVAQSPRYKIIEKRQSVAFWCNPISGHATLYWYQQILGQGPKLLIQFQNNGVVDDSQLPKDRFSAERLKGVDSTLKIQPAKLEDSAVYLCASRPGTSGRSSYNEQFFGPGTRLTVL.

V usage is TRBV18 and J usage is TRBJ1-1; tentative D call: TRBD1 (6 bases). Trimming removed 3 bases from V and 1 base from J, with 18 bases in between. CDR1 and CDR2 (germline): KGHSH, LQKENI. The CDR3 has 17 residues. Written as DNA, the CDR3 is TGTGCCAGCTCACCCCAGGGAATACAGGGACCGAACACTGAAGCTTTCTTT. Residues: CASSPQGIQGPNTEAFF.

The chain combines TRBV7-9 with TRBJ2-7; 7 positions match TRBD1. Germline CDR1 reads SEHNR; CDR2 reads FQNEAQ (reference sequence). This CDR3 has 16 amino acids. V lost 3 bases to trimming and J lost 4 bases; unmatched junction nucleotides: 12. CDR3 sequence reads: CASSFGWTGLSYEQYF. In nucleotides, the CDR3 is TGTGCCAGCAGCTTTGGGTGGACAGGTCTTTCGTACGAGCAGTACTTC.

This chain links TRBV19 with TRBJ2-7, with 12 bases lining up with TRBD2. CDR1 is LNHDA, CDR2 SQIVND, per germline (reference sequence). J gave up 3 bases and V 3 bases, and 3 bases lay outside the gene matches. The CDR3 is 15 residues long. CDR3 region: CASSIGTSGFYEQYF. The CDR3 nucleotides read TGTGCCAGTAGTATCGGGACTAGCGGGTTCTACGAGCAGTACTTC. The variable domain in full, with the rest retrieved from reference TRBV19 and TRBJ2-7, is DGGITQSPKYLFRKEGQNVTLSCEQNLNHDAMYWYRQDPGQGLRLIYYSQIVNDFQKGDIAEGYSVSREKKESFPLTVTSAQKNPTAFYLCASSIGTSGFYEQYFGPGTRLTVT.